This record looks at one T cell receptor beta chain sequence and its context. Its antigen specificity is not known. No qualities accompany the bases; no much larger clone lies one base away. PBMCs were isolated by Ficoll-Paque density gradient centrifugation. The sample belongs to a study of T-cell memory formation after mild COVID-19 (dated by TCRdb to the early 2020s). At the level of the whole study: Most TCR sequence clusters were specific to one of the two donors. T-cell clones expanding and contracting after mild COVID-19 in a couple of donors were tracked by longitudinal TCRalpha and TCRbeta repertoire sequencing. The cohort comprised two young, previously healthy adult volunteers, one female and one male.

The CDR3 goes from the cysteine to the phenylalanine over 15 residues. Just CDR3 DNA is preserved here, 45 bases in frame from base 1. As encoded in the germline V gene (reference sequence), CDR1 is DFQATT while CDR2 is SNEGSKA. Sequenced on an Illumina NovaSeq 6000. cDNA libraries for TCRalpha and TCRbeta were prepared by 5'RACE using constant-segment primers, with sample barcodes and unique molecular identifiers added. RNA was extracted from every sample with Trizol reagent. Libraries were amplified in two PCR steps, with a second sample barcode and Illumina TruSeq adapters added in the second step. Sequencing of the libraries was done on an Illumina NovaSeq, producing 2 x 150 bp paired-end reads. Processing in the source paper ran as follows. The reads were demultiplexed and collapsed into UMI-guided consensus sequences using migec v1.2.7. Using mixcr v2.1.11, UMI consensuses were aligned to TRA and TRB V and J templates and then assembled into clonotypes. Clonotypes were classified as expanded or contracted when called significant by both edgeR and NoisET, with noise models trained on biological replicates. For edgeR calls, the cutoffs were a false discovery rate-adjusted p below 0.01 and a log2 fold-change threshold of 1. As an exploratory analysis of dynamics, max-normalized trajectories of the 1000 most abundant clonotypes were examined by PCA with hierarchical clustering. Each responding clone was given a CD4 or CD8 phenotype based on the CD4+ and CD8+ repertoires, which had been sequenced separately. TCRdb passed the public sequencing reads through fastp at Q25 and MiXCR, retaining productive beta sequences. Rows matching on CDR3 protein sequence are summarized as one entry with the most common DNA and genes. TCRdb, rather than the study authors, made the V and J calls. The table for this sample lists under 550,000 distinct CDR3 sequences; roughly 18% of them were counted only once. Of the sample, 12% falls within the top ten clones.

General conclusions and limits of the study: SARS-CoV-2 specificity was not confirmed for the second-wave clones peaking on day 37. Only a couple of mild cases were covered in the study, and larger cohorts including severe cases with pre-infection samples were considered necessary. Contracting CD4+ clones were located mainly in the CM and EM memory subsets, whereas CD8+ clones were found to be enriched in EMRA. The detection of some responding clones in pre-infection memory suggests that pre-existing cross-reactive memory T cells joined the SARS-CoV-2 response. Clones contracting from day 15 to 85 had balanced CD4/CD8 phenotypes, while a second wave expanding from day 15 to 37 was biased towards CD4+.

The chain couples TRBV20-1 to TRBJ1-2; TRBD1 matches 10 bases in the middle. This TCR was sampled from an adult woman who had mild COVID-19 (a few samples of this study predate the infection). The sample titles of this study are shuffled in the database, so cell type and time point are left out; the donor was told from shared clones. Sequenced input: PBMCs or a T cell subset sorted from them (not recorded which). This receptor has the CDR3 CTPQARQGANYGYTF. The DNA sequence follows: TGCACCCCCCAGGCCAGACAGGGGGCCAACTATGGCTACACCTTC.